Included here is one T cell receptor (beta chain) sequence, with context. The data are from a study of blood T cell repertoires in COVID-19. Whole-study context: Acute and convalescent COVID-19 samples came from the United States, Italy and Spain. PBMCs, B-cell-depleted T cells, or T cells were the source of the cDNA or gDNA that made up the material.

Per the study methods: For nucleated cells, counts were estimated from reference gene primer amplification. Produced via immunoSEQ multiplex PCR; TCRdb's table is partial and in-frame only. From that table come the V and J calls and clone size; the DNA was used to work out D and trimming. The data contain 120,000 or so clones, 88% of them singletons. The trim removed 4 bases at V and 6 bases at J, leaving 9 bases unmatched. CDR3 length: 16 residues. CDR1 SGHVS and CDR2 FQNEAQ come from the germline V gene. The chain joins TRBV7-8 to TRBJ2-2; 9 nucleotides agree with TRBD1. The TCR sequence derives from a man aged 45-65 years with acute or convalescent COVID-19. The source material was peripheral blood. The CDR3 protein is CASSYPGTGIPGELFF. CDR3 DNA: TGTGCCAGCAGCTACCCCGGGACAGGGATTCCCGGGGAGCTGTTTTTT.